This is a list of T cell receptor beta chains from one sample in a study of identical twins. One entry per CDR3 protein results from TCRdb running MiXCR on the 5' RACE reads. This table has roughly 1.6 million distinct CDR3 sequences, under 35% appearing once. The sample taken for sequencing was cord blood. All receptors come from a newborn girl in good health. The CDR3 runs from the conserved cysteine through the conserved F or W. Each record gives: CDR3 DNA, CDR3 protein, V gene, clone size, D gene, J gene. The D gene is left open where the match is weak. The size field is filled for only some rows; it gives once, few, many or a size class.

CDR3 DNA: TGTGCCAGCAGTCCAACAGGGTTATTATCCTACGAGCAGTACTTC
CDR3 protein: CASSPTGLLSYEQYF
V gene: TRBV3-1
clone size: .
D gene: .
J gene: TRBJ2-7

CDR3 DNA: TGTGCCAGCAGCTCCTTTCCTACTACAGGGAACACTGAAGCTTTCTTT
CDR3 protein: CASSSFPTTGNTEAFF
V gene: TRBV7-2
clone size: few
D gene: .
J gene: TRBJ1-1

CDR3 DNA: TGTGCCAGCAGCCAAGTGGGCTACAATGAGCAGTTCTTC
CDR3 protein: CASSQVGYNEQFF
V gene: TRBV4-2
clone size: many
D gene: .
J gene: TRBJ2-1

CDR3 DNA: TGCAGTGCTAGAGATCCGGCGGGGGCCCACACAGATACGCAGTATTTT
CDR3 protein: CSARDPAGAHTDTQYF
V gene: TRBV20-1
clone size: .
D gene: .
J gene: TRBJ2-3

CDR3 DNA: TGTGCCACCAGTGACCCGTCGGGCCCAACTGAAGCTTTCTTT
CDR3 protein: CATSDPSGPTEAFF
V gene: TRBV24-1
clone size: few
D gene: .
J gene: TRBJ1-1

CDR3 DNA: TGTGCCAGCAGTTTATTGCCGGGAGATACGCAGTATTTT
CDR3 protein: CASSLLPGDTQYF
V gene: TRBV27
clone size: .
D gene: .
J gene: TRBJ2-3

CDR3 DNA: TGTGCCAGCAGCCAAGAAGACCAAGAGACCCAGTACTTC
CDR3 protein: CASSQEDQETQYF
V gene: TRBV3-1
clone size: .
D gene: .
J gene: TRBJ2-5

CDR3 DNA: TGTGCCAGCAGCCGATGGGGGGCGTCTGGCTACACCTTC
CDR3 protein: CASSRWGASGYTF
V gene: TRBV28
clone size: many
D gene: .
J gene: TRBJ1-2

CDR3 DNA: TGTGCCAGCAGTTTAAGTTGGGGAGGCGGCTACACCTTC
CDR3 protein: CASSLSWGGGYTF
V gene: TRBV27
clone size: .
D gene: .
J gene: TRBJ1-2

CDR3 DNA: TGTGCCAGCAGTTTATCCCCGGTCAGGGAAGGTGGTCACTCTGGAAACACCATATATTTT
CDR3 protein: CASSLSPVREGGHSGNTIYF
V gene: TRBV27
clone size: few
D gene: .
J gene: TRBJ1-3

CDR3 DNA: TGTGCCAGCAGCTTAGGCGCCCCCCGGTGGGGGGCTAGCACAGATACGCAGTATTTT
CDR3 protein: CASSLGAPRWGASTDTQYF
V gene: TRBV11-2
clone size: few
D gene: .
J gene: TRBJ2-3

CDR3 DNA: TGTGCCAGCAGTCCCGCTTATTTGACAGAGCCCTATAACATTCAGTACTTC
CDR3 protein: CASSPAYLTEPYNIQYF
V gene: TRBV28
clone size: .
D gene: .
J gene: TRBJ2-4

CDR3 DNA: TGTGCCAGCAGCCCGGGACACGCCGGGGAGCTGTTTTTT
CDR3 protein: CASSPGHAGELFF
V gene: TRBV7-6
clone size: .
D gene: .
J gene: TRBJ2-2

CDR3 DNA: TGTGCCAGCAGTCAAGACGGGGGGCAGTATTTT
CDR3 protein: CASSQDGGQYF
V gene: TRBV6-6
clone size: few
D gene: .
J gene: TRBJ2-3

CDR3 DNA: TGCAGCGTTGAAGAAGGCAGTCGGCGCGGCTTCTATGGCTACACCTTC
CDR3 protein: CSVEEGSRRGFYGYTF
V gene: TRBV29-1
clone size: .
D gene: .
J gene: TRBJ1-2

CDR3 DNA: TGTGCCAGCAGCTCGGACAGGCTGAATCAGCCCCAGCATTTT
CDR3 protein: CASSSDRLNQPQHF
V gene: TRBV5-6
clone size: few
D gene: TRBD1
J gene: TRBJ1-5

CDR3 DNA: TGTGCCAGCAGTATAGCGGGTATATACAATGAGCAGTTCTTC
CDR3 protein: CASSIAGIYNEQFF
V gene: TRBV28
clone size: .
D gene: TRBD2
J gene: TRBJ2-1

CDR3 DNA: TGCAGTGCTAAAGGCTTGACCACCACCTACGAGCAGTACTTC
CDR3 protein: CSAKGLTTTYEQYF
V gene: TRBV20-1
clone size: few
D gene: .
J gene: TRBJ2-7

CDR3 DNA: TGTGCCTGGAGTGTGTTTCGGGGCTGGGGCACCGGGGAGCTGTTTTTT
CDR3 protein: CAWSVFRGWGTGELFF
V gene: TRBV30
clone size: .
D gene: .
J gene: TRBJ2-2

CDR3 DNA: TGTGCCAGCAGTCTGACTAGCACGAGATACAATGAGCAGTTCTTC
CDR3 protein: CASSLTSTRYNEQFF
V gene: TRBV12-3/TRBV12-4
clone size: .
D gene: TRBD2
J gene: TRBJ2-1

CDR3 DNA: TGTGCCATCAGTGAATCTGTGACCCTCGTACACGAGCAGTACTTC
CDR3 protein: CAISESVTLVHEQYF
V gene: TRBV10-3
clone size: many
D gene: .
J gene: TRBJ2-7

CDR3 DNA: TGCGCCACTAGACAGGAGCCCAGTGAGCAGTTCTTC
CDR3 protein: CATRQEPSEQFF
V gene: TRBV4-1
clone size: .
D gene: .
J gene: TRBJ2-1

CDR3 DNA: TGTGCCAGCAGTGTCCAGAGGGGCTACGAGCAGTACTTC
CDR3 protein: CASSVQRGYEQYF
V gene: TRBV6-4
clone size: .
D gene: .
J gene: TRBJ2-7

CDR3 DNA: TGCAGTGCTAGAGATGCGTCTAGCGGGAGAACCTACGAGCAGTACTTC
CDR3 protein: CSARDASSGRTYEQYF
V gene: TRBV20-1
clone size: .
D gene: TRBD2
J gene: TRBJ2-7

CDR3 DNA: TGTGCCAGCAGGATGGAGGGTAGGGCAGATACGCAGTATTTT
CDR3 protein: CASRMEGRADTQYF
V gene: TRBV27
clone size: few
D gene: .
J gene: TRBJ2-3

CDR3 DNA: TGCAGTGCTAGACCTCAAAGCGGGAGAGACGAGACCCAGTACTTC
CDR3 protein: CSARPQSGRDETQYF
V gene: TRBV20-1
clone size: few
D gene: TRBD2
J gene: TRBJ2-5

CDR3 DNA: TGCAGTGCCCCGCTTTTGGGGTACCAAGAGACCCAGTACTTC
CDR3 protein: CSAPLLGYQETQYF
V gene: TRBV20-1
clone size: few
D gene: .
J gene: TRBJ2-5

CDR3 DNA: TGTGCCAGCAGCTTATTGGGCGGGAGATTAGGGGAGCAGTTCTTC
CDR3 protein: CASSLLGGRLGEQFF
V gene: TRBV7-2
clone size: .
D gene: TRBD2
J gene: TRBJ2-1

CDR3 DNA: TGTACCAGCAGCCCCAGGATTGGACAGGGTGGCAACGAGCAGTACTTC
CDR3 protein: CTSSPRIGQGGNEQYF
V gene: TRBV12-3/TRBV12-4
clone size: once
D gene: TRBD1
J gene: TRBJ2-7

CDR3 DNA: TGTGCCAGCAGTTCAAGGGGGACTGCAGAGACCCAGTACTTC
CDR3 protein: CASSSRGTAETQYF
V gene: TRBV12-3/TRBV12-4
clone size: few
D gene: .
J gene: TRBJ2-5

CDR3 DNA: TGCAGAACAGGCGGTAATAACTATGGCTACACCTTC
CDR3 protein: CRTGGNNYGYTF
V gene: TRBV20-1
clone size: few
D gene: .
J gene: TRBJ1-2

CDR3 DNA: TGTGCCAGCAGCTTGCCCGACAGATCCTACAATGAGCAGTTCTTC
CDR3 protein: CASSLPDRSYNEQFF
V gene: TRBV5-6
clone size: few
D gene: .
J gene: TRBJ2-1

CDR3 DNA: TGCGCCAGCAGCCATTGGGGGGATACGCAGTATTTT
CDR3 protein: CASSHWGDTQYF
V gene: TRBV4-1
clone size: .
D gene: .
J gene: TRBJ2-3

CDR3 DNA: TGCGCCAGCAGCTTACTAGCGGGAGGCCTTAAGTTCTTC
CDR3 protein: CASSLLAGGLKFF
V gene: TRBV5-1
clone size: few
D gene: TRBD2
J gene: TRBJ2-1

CDR3 DNA: TGTGCCAGCGGTACTAGCGGGGGCACAGATACGCAGTATTTT
CDR3 protein: CASGTSGGTDTQYF
V gene: TRBV13
clone size: many
D gene: TRBD2
J gene: TRBJ2-3

CDR3 DNA: TGTGCCATCAGTGGGACTAGCGGCTCCTACAATGAGCAGTACTTC
CDR3 protein: CAISGTSGSYNEQYF
V gene: TRBV10-3
clone size: many
D gene: TRBD2
J gene: TRBJ2-7

CDR3 DNA: TGTGCCAGCAGGGCTACTAGGCTCTCCACCGGGGAGCTGTTTTTT
CDR3 protein: CASRATRLSTGELFF
V gene: TRBV27
clone size: .
D gene: .
J gene: TRBJ2-2

CDR3 DNA: TGCAGTGGGCTGGGTGCGGTCCAAGAGACCCAGTACTTC
CDR3 protein: CSGLGAVQETQYF
V gene: TRBV20-1
clone size: .
D gene: .
J gene: TRBJ2-5

CDR3 DNA: TGCAGTGCCTGGACAGGAGATAATGAAAAACCGTTTTTT
CDR3 protein: CSAWTGDNEKPFF
V gene: TRBV20-1
clone size: .
D gene: TRBD1
J gene: TRBJ1-4

CDR3 DNA: TGTGCCAGCAGCGTCAGGGATATTTATGGCTACACCTTC
CDR3 protein: CASSVRDIYGYTF
V gene: TRBV7-9
clone size: .
D gene: .
J gene: TRBJ1-2

CDR3 DNA: TGCGCCAGCAGCCGGGACAGTGGAACGAATGGCTACACCTTC
CDR3 protein: CASSRDSGTNGYTF
V gene: TRBV5-1
clone size: few
D gene: TRBD1
J gene: TRBJ1-2

CDR3 DNA: TGCAGTGCTAACGGTGGAACGCGGTATTTT
CDR3 protein: CSANGGTRYF
V gene: TRBV20-1
clone size: .
D gene: .
J gene: TRBJ2-3

CDR3 DNA: TGTGCCAGCAGCGCTCTGGGACTAGCGGGCTCCTACAATGAGCAGTTCTTC
CDR3 protein: CASSALGLAGSYNEQFF
V gene: TRBV9
clone size: few
D gene: TRBD2
J gene: TRBJ2-1

CDR3 DNA: TGTGCCGTCAGTGATCCGGGACTAGTACACGAGCAGTACTTC
CDR3 protein: CAVSDPGLVHEQYF
V gene: TRBV10-3
clone size: .
D gene: TRBD2
J gene: TRBJ2-7

CDR3 DNA: TGCAGTTCCAGACGGGCCTCCACAGATACGCAGTATTTT
CDR3 protein: CSSRRASTDTQYF
V gene: TRBV20-1
clone size: few
D gene: .
J gene: TRBJ2-3

CDR3 DNA: TGCGCCAGCAGCTCCGGGACGGCTGCTAGCACAGATACGCAGTATTTT
CDR3 protein: CASSSGTAASTDTQYF
V gene: TRBV5-1
clone size: few
D gene: .
J gene: TRBJ2-3

CDR3 DNA: TGCAGTGCTCATCCGAAGGGGACTAGCGGTTTAGGCTACAATGAGCAGTTCTTC
CDR3 protein: CSAHPKGTSGLGYNEQFF
V gene: TRBV20-1
clone size: few
D gene: TRBD2
J gene: TRBJ2-1

CDR3 DNA: TGCAGTGCTGGCCTAGCGGGGCCCTCCTACAATGAGCAGTTCTTC
CDR3 protein: CSAGLAGPSYNEQFF
V gene: TRBV20-1
clone size: few
D gene: TRBD2
J gene: TRBJ2-1

CDR3 DNA: TGTGCCAGCATTTTGCGGGGGGTGAGCGCAGATACGCAGTATTTT
CDR3 protein: CASILRGVSADTQYF
V gene: TRBV12-3/TRBV12-4
clone size: .
D gene: TRBD2
J gene: TRBJ2-3

CDR3 DNA: TGTGCCAGCAGTTACGCGCTAGCGGGGCCCAATGAGCAGTACTTC
CDR3 protein: CASSYALAGPNEQYF
V gene: TRBV6-6
clone size: .
D gene: TRBD2
J gene: TRBJ2-7

CDR3 DNA: TGTGCCAGCATGAGGTGGACCGGCTCCTACGAGCAGTACTTC
CDR3 protein: CASMRWTGSYEQYF
V gene: TRBV7-2
clone size: few
D gene: .
J gene: TRBJ2-7

CDR3 DNA: TGTGCCAGCAGCCAAGGCCGGACTACTAGACCCGGGCGCAATGAGCAGTTCTTC
CDR3 protein: CASSQGRTTRPGRNEQFF
V gene: TRBV4-2
clone size: few
D gene: .
J gene: TRBJ2-1

CDR3 DNA: TGTGCCAGCAGTGGAGGACTAGCGGGGCCCTATGAGCAGTTCTTC
CDR3 protein: CASSGGLAGPYEQFF
V gene: TRBV6-1
clone size: .
D gene: TRBD2
J gene: TRBJ2-1